The 16 T cell receptor beta chains below come from one sample, sequenced in a study of blood T cell repertoires in COVID-19. Clones were read by immunoSEQ multiplex PCR, and TCRdb kept only the in-frame ones, dropping some. The table records roughly 190,000 clones, around 95% of them present only once. The sequenced sample consisted of peripheral blood. The receptors were sampled from a young man with COVID-19, enrolled during active disease.

This clone was detected once. V gene TRBV7-7 combines with J gene TRBJ2-3, with 8 bases identical to TRBD1. The V segment lost 6 bases and the J segment 5 bases; nucleotides outside the gene matches: 10. The length of the CDR3 is 15 residues. Germline CDR1 is SSHAT and CDR2 is FNYEAQ (reference sequence). In DNA form, the CDR3 reads TGTGCCAGCAGTAACTCAGGGGGCTCGGGAGATACGCAGTATTTT. This codes for CASSNSGGSGDTQYF.

The chain has TRBV9 and TRBJ2-5; tentative D call: TRBD1 (6 bases). The germline gives CDR1 SGDLS, CDR2 YYNGEE. V was shortened by 0 bases and J by 4 bases, with 7 bases between the two germline ends. The CDR3 runs to 13 residues. The CDR3 nucleotides are TGTGCCAGCAGCGTAGGAGGGGGAGAGACCCAGTACTTC. Residues: CASSVGGGETQYF.

The chain employs TRBV4-1 and TRBJ1-1; perhaps TRBD1 as D (6 bases). Trimming cost V 1 base and J 0 bases, with 21 bases left between them. This CDR3 has 19 residues. Per germline, CDR1 MGHRA and CDR2 YSYEKL. The CDR3, as DNA: TGCGCCAGCAGCCAAGTTCGTGTACAGGGCCGGGGGGTGAACACTGAAGCTTTCTTT. Translated: CASSQVRVQGRGVNTEAFF.

The chain is built from TRBV5-6 and TRBJ1-4; D unresolved. The CDR3 contains 13 residues. Germline V CDR1 and CDR2: SGHDT, YYEEEE. Between the trimmed V and J ends, which lost 6 bases and 8 bases, there was a span of 14 bases. CDR3 sequence: CASTRELGEKLFF. The DNA of the CDR3 is TGTGCCAGCACACGGGAACTCGGGGAAAAACTGTTTTTT.

This sequence joins TRBV19 and TRBJ1-1; the D is unclear. V lost 0 bases to trimming and J lost 0 bases, with 17 bases between them. CDR3 length: 18 amino acids. Germline V lookup: CDR1 LNHDA, CDR2 SQIVND (reference sequence). CDR3 DNA: TGTGCCAGTAGTATAGAGCGAGGGAAAGGCCCCATGAACACTGAAGCTTTCTTT. Protein product: CASSIERGKGPMNTEAFF.

The chain uses TRBV6-5 and TRBJ1-2, with unresolved D. Germline CDR1 and CDR2: MNHEY and SVGAGI. V gave up 2 bases and J gave up 4 bases, with 11 bases separating them. The CDR3 totals 14 residues. The CDR3, as DNA: TGTGCCAGCAGTTACACGGAGGGTGGCTATGGCTACACCTTC. Translation gives CASSYTEGGYGYTF.

J is TRBJ2-7 and V is TRBV4-2, with 9 bases fitting TRBD1. V trimming: 4 bases; J trimming: 6 bases; junction bases outside the gene matches: 7. CDR3 length: 14 amino acids. The germline gives CDR1 LGHNA, CDR2 YNFKEQ. This CDR3 reads CASSPGQGMGEQYF. Here the CDR3 DNA reads TGTGCCAGCAGCCCCGGACAGGGGATGGGCGAGCAGTACTTC.

The V and J genes are TRBV9 and TRBJ2-2; D is possibly TRBD1 (6 bases). The CDR3 length is 18 residues. The V end was cut by 4 bases, the J end by 3 bases, with 22 bases between. Germline CDR1 is SGDLS and CDR2 is YYNGEE. This CDR3 reads CASSPPPLGARDTGELFF. CDR3 sequence (DNA): TGTGCCAGCAGCCCCCCACCATTGGGGGCGCGGGACACCGGGGAGCTGTTTTTT.

This chain connects TRBV19 to TRBJ2-7; 7 bases line up with TRBD2. The CDR3 spans 13 residues. V lost 4 bases and J lost 4; bases outside the gene matches: 4. CDR1 LNHDA and CDR2 SQIVND come from the germline V gene (reference sequence). CDR3 DNA: TGTGCCAGTAGTACCGCCGGGGGGTACGAGCAGTACTTC. Translated: CASSTAGGYEQYF.

The gene calls are TRBV4-1 and TRBJ1-1, with 7 bases aligning to TRBD1. V shed 4 bases and J 0 bases; nucleotides not matched to a gene: 11. CDR3 length equals 17 residues. Germline assignment: CDR1 MGHRA and CDR2 YSYEKL. CDR3 coding DNA: TGCGCCAGCAGCCCCTCGACAGGGAGAGAGATGAACACTGAAGCTTTCTTT. It yields the protein CASSPSTGREMNTEAFF.

V gene TRBV5-1 combines with J gene TRBJ1-1, with D perhaps matching TRBD1 (5 bases). Germline CDR1 SGHRS, CDR2 YFSETQ. V lost 4 bases, J lost 5 bases, and 15 bases lay in between. The CDR3 runs to 14 residues. CDR3: CASSPNWGGTEAFF. CDR3 nucleotides: TGCGCCAGCAGCCCCAATTGGGGGGGGACTGAAGCTTTCTTT.

The chain combines TRBV7-9 with TRBJ1-5; TRBD1 matches at 10 bases. CDR1 is SEHNR, CDR2 FQNEAQ, per germline (reference sequence). The CDR3 contains 18 residues. V lost 5 bases, J lost 2 bases, and 12 bases stayed unmatched. The CDR3 DNA reads TGTGCCAGCAGCCATGGAGACAGGGGGCTATTCGGCAATCAGCCCCAGCATTTT. Protein product: CASSHGDRGLFGNQPQHF.

The CDR3 DNA sequence: TGTGCCAGCAGCTCCGAAGACAGGGCCTCTGGAAACACCATATATTTT. It specifies CASSSEDRASGNTIYF. The genes are TRBV13 and TRBJ1-3; 7 bases agree with TRBD1. Germline-derived CDR1 and CDR2 are PRHDT and FYEKMQ (reference sequence). The J segment lost 0 bases and the V segment lost 4 bases, leaving 6 bases of the junction unmatched. The CDR3 has 16 amino acids.

On this clone itself: Different DNA sequences within this sample yield the same CDR3. The chain combines TRBV3-1 (or the pseudogene TRBV3-2) with TRBJ1-1, with D possibly matching TRBD1 (5 bases). This CDR3 contains 14 residues. CDR1 is LGHDT, CDR2 YNNKEL, per germline (reference sequence). Deletions cut 1 base from V and 1 base from J, with 7 bases between. DNA for the CDR3: TGTGCCAGCAGCCAAGTTAGGGGGAACACTGAAGCTTTCTTT. This codes for CASSQVRGNTEAFF.

The chain employs TRBV9 and TRBJ2-2; TRBD1 matches at 9 bases. The CDR3 totals 17 residues. V was clipped by 3 bases and J by 0 bases; unmatched bases: 6. The V gene's germline CDR1 is SGDLS and CDR2 YYNGEE. Written as DNA, the CDR3 is TGTGCCAGCAGCGGGCGAACAGGGGGCGCGAACACCGGGGAGCTGTTTTTT. This encodes CASSGRTGGANTGELFF.

The V and J genes are TRBV13 and TRBJ2-4; the match to TRBD2 covers 13 bases. Germline values: CDR1 PRHDT, CDR2 FYEKMQ (reference sequence). The CDR3 sequence is 17 residues long. The V gene end was trimmed by 5 bases and the J gene end by 0 bases; junction bases not matched to a gene: 4. In DNA, the CDR3 is TGTGCCAGCAGCCCGGGACTAGCGGGGTTAGCCAAAAACATTCAGTACTTC. Residues: CASSPGLAGLAKNIQYF.